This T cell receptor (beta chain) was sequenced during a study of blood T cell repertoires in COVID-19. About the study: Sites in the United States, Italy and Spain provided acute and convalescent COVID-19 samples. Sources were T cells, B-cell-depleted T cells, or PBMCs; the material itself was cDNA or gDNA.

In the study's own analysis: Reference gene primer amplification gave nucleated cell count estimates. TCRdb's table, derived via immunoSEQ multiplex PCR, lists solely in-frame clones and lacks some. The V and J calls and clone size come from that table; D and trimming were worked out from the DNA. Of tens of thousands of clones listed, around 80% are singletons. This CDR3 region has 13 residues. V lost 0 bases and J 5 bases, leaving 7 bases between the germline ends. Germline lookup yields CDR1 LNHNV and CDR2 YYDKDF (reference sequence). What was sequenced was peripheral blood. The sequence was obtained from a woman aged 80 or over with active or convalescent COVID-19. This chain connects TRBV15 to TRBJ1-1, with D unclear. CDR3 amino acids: CATSRDLSTEAFF. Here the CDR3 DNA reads TGTGCCACCAGCAGAGATTTGAGTACTGAAGCTTTCTTT. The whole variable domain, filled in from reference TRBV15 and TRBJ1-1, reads DAMVIQNPRYQVTQFGKPVTLSCSQTLNHNVMYWYQQKSSQAPKLLFHYYDKDFNNEADTPDNFQSRRPNTSFCFLDIRSPGLGDTAMYLCATSRDLSTEAFFGQGTRLTVV.